One T cell receptor beta chain is described in this entry. Antigen unknown. Trimming pared 2 bases from V and 7 bases from J, leaving 11 bases between. The CDR3 loop spans 14 amino acids. Germline CDR1 reads KGHSH; CDR2 reads LQKENI. The source of the sample is a study of T cells after yellow fever vaccination. Study-wide background: With SMART-Seq v4 Ultra Low Input, the fractions containing low cell numbers were prepared. Study results and caveats: Only a minor proportion of clonotypes was detected across both CD4 and CD8 compartments.

TCRdb processed the 5' RACE reads anew with MiXCR; each CDR3 protein has one entry. The profile shows about 340,000 distinct CDR3 sequences, around 13% of them singletons. The rearrangement links TRBV18 to TRBJ1-4, with D uncertain. This clonotype was sampled from a man aged 18-30 years who received the YFV17D yellow fever vaccine. The sequences come from CD4+ T cells sorted from PBMCs, collected 15 days after the yellow fever booster vaccination. Written as DNA, the CDR3 is TGTGCCAGCTCACCATCGGCAGCCGCTGAAAAACTGTTTTTT. This gives the protein CASSPSAAAEKLFF.